The entry below describes one T cell receptor beta chain. The antigen remains undetermined. The germline V and J ends were trimmed by 0 bases and 4 bases, with 9 bases remaining between them. CDR3 size: 14 residues. CDR1 is SNHLY and CDR2 is FYNNEI in the germline V gene. The entry originates in a study of cytomegalovirus exposure and HLA in healthy donors. Across the study: Findings of an earlier analysis included around 100 million unique TCR beta sequences from some 200 million T cells.

PCR primers comprised 60 Vbeta and 13 Jbeta primers. TCRdb's copy holds only in-frame clones and misses some; the assay was immunoSEQ multiplex PCR. In the table there are about 190,000 clones, about 80% of which are singletons. Study outcomes and limitations: Follow-up analysis seemed to connect common viral pathogens with several of the most significant clusters identified.

This TCR was sampled from a middle-aged woman in good health and CMV-seronegative. Sequenced input: PBMCs. The rearrangement links TRBV2 to TRBJ1-1; the D gene is possibly TRBD1 (5 bases). The DNA of the CDR3 is TGTGCCAGCAGTGAAGCGCTGGGGGGCACTGAAGCTTTCTTT. Its translation is CASSEALGGTEAFF.